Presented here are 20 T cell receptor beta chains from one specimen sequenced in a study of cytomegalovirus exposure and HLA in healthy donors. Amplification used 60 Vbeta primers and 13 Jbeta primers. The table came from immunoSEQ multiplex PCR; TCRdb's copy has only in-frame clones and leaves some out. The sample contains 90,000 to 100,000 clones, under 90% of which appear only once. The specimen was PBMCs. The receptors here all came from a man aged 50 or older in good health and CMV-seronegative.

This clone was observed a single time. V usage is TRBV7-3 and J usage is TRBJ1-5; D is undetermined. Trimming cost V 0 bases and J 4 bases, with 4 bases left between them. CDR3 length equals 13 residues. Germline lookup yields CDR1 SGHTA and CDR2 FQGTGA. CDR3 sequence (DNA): TGTGCCAGCAGCTTAACCGGGAATCAGCCCCAGCATTTT. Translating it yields CASSLTGNQPQHF.

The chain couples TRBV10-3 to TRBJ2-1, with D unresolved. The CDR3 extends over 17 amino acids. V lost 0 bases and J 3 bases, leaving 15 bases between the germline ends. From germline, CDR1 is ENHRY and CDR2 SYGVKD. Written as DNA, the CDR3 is TGTGCCATCAGTGAGTCAAGGCAGTCGACAAACTACAATGAGCAGTTCTTC. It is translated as CAISESRQSTNYNEQFF.

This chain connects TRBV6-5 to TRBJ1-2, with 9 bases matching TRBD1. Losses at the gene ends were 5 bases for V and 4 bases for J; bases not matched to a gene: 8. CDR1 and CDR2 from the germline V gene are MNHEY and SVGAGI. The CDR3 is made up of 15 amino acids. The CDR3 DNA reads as TGTGCCAGCAGTAGTGCCGGGACAGGGCTCTATGGCTACACCTTC. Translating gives CASSSAGTGLYGYTF.

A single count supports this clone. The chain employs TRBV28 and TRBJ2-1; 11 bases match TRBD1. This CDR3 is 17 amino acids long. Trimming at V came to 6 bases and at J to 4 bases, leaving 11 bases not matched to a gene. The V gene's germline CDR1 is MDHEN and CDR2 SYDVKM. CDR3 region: CASSLTGTGGLYNEQFF. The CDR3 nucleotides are TGTGCCAGCAGCTTGACCGGGACAGGGGGTCTATACAATGAGCAGTTCTTC.

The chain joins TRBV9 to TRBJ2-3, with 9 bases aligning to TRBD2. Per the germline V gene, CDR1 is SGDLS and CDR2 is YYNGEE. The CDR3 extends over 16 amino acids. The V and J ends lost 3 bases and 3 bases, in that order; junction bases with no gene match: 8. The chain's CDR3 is CASSAVSGSLTDTQYF. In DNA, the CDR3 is TGTGCCAGCAGCGCCGTTAGCGGGAGCCTTACAGATACGCAGTATTTT. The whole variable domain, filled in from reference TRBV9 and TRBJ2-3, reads DSGVTQTPKHLITATGQRVTLRCSPRSGDLSVYWYQQSLDQGLQFLIQYYNGEERAKGNILERFSAQQFPDLHSELNLSSLELGDSALYFCASSAVSGSLTDTQYFGPGTRLTVL.

The CDR3 coding sequence is TGTGCCAGCAGCTTCGACAGGTCCCCTAGCACAGATACGCAGTATTTT. Translating gives CASSFDRSPSTDTQYF. The gene calls are TRBV5-5 and TRBJ2-3; D possibly corresponds to TRBD1 (6 bases). Trimming left V 2 bases short and J 0 bases short, with 13 bases between. Germline V gene data show CDR1 as SGHKS and CDR2 as YYEKEE (reference sequence). The CDR3 has 16 amino acids.

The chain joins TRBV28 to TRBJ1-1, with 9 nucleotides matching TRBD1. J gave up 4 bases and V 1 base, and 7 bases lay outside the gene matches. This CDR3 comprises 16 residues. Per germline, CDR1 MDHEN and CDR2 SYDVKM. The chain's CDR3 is CASSLFERTGATEAFF. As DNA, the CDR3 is TGTGCCAGCAGTTTATTTGAACGGACAGGGGCCACTGAAGCTTTCTTT.

CDR3 in DNA: TGTGCCTGGAGTGGGGGACAGGGGGCTTTTTTCCGGAATTCACCCCTCCACTTT. It yields the protein CAWSGGQGAFFRNSPLHF. The chain uses TRBV30 and TRBJ1-6; 12 bases line up with TRBD1. The CDR3 is 18 residues long. Germline CDR1 is GTSNPN and CDR2 is SVGIG (reference sequence). With 1 base clipped from V and 7 bases from J, the junction kept 11 bases outside the gene matches.

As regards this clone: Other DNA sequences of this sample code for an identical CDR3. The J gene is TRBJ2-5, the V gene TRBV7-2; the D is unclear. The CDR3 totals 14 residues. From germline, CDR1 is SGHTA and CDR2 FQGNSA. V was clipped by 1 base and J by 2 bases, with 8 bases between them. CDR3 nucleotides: TGTGCCAGCAGCTTAGTGGTCGGGCAAGAGACCCAGTACTTC. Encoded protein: CASSLVVGQETQYF.

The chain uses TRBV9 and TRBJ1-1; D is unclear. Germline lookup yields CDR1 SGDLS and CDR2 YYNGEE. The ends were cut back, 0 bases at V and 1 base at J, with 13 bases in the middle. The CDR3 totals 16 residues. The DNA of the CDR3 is TGTGCCAGCAGCGTAGGCGCGGTTAACCCGAACACTGAAGCTTTCTTT. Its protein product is CASSVGAVNPNTEAFF.

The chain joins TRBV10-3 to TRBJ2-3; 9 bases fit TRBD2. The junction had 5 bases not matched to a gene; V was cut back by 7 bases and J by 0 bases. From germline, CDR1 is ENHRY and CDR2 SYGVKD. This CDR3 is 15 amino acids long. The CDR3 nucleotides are TGTGCCATCAAGACTAGCGGCGCTAGCACAGATACGCAGTATTTT. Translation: CAIKTSGASTDTQYF.

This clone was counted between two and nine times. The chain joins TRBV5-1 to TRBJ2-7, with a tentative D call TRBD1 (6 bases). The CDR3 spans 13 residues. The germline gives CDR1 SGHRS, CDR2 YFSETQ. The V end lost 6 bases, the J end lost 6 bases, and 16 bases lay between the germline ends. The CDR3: CASMLDRTGEQYF. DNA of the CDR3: TGCGCCAGCATGCTAGACAGGACGGGCGAGCAGTACTTC.

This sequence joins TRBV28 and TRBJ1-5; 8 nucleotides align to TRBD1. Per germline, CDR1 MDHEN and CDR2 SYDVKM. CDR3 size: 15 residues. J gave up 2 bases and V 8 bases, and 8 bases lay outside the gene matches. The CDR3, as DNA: TGTGCCAGCGGCCCACAGGACAGGGGCAATCAGCCCCAGCATTTT. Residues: CASGPQDRGNQPQHF.

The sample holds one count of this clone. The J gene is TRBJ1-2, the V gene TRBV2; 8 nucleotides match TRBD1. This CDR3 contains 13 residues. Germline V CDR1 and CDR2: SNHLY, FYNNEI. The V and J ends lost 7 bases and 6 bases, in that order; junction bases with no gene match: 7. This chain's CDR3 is CASTSTGVNGYTF. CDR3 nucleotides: TGTGCCAGCACCTCGACAGGGGTAAATGGCTACACCTTC. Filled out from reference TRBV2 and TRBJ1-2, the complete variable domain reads EPEVTQTPSHQVTQMGQEVILRCVPISNHLYFYWYRQILGQKVEFLVSFYNNEISEKSEIFDDQFSVERPDGSNFTLKIRSTKLEDSAMYFCASTSTGVNGYTFGSGTRLTVV.

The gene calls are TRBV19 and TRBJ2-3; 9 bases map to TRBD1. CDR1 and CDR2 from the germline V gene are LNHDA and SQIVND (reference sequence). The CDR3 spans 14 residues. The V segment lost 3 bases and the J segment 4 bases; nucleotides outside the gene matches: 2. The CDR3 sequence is CASSMTGGADTQYF. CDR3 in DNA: TGTGCCAGTAGTATGACAGGGGGTGCAGATACGCAGTATTTT.

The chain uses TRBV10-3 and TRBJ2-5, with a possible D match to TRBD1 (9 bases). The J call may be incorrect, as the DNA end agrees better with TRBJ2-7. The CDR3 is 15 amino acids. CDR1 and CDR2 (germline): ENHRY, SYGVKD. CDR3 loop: CATSGGGQGSYEQYF. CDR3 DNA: TGTGCCACGTCGGGAGGGGGACAGGGCTCCTACGAGCAGTACTTC.

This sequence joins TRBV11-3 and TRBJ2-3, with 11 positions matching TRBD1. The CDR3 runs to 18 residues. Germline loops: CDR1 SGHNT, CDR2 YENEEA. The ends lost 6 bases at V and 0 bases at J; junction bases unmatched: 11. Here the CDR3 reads CASSSGQGAIGSTDTQYF. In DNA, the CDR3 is TGTGCCAGCAGTTCAGGACAGGGGGCGATTGGGAGCACAGATACGCAGTATTTT.

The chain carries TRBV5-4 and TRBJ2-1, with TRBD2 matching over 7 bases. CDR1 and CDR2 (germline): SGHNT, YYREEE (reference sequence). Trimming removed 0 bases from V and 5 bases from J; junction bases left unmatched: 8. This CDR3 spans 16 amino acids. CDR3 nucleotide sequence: TGTGCCAGCAGCTTGGGGGGACTACCGAGGGACAATGAGCAGTTCTTC. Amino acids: CASSLGGLPRDNEQFF.

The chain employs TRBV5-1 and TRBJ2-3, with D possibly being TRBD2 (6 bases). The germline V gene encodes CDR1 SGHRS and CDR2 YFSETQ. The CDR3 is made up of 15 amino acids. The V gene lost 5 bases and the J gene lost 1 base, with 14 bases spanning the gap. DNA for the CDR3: TGCGCCAGCAGTTTCACCGGCGGGGGCACAGATACGCAGTATTTT. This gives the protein CASSFTGGGTDTQYF.

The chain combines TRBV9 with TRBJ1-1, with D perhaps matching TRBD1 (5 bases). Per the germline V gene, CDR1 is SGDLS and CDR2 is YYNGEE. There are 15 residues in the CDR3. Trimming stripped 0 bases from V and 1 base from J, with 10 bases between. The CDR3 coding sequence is TGTGCCAGCAGCGTAGGGGAGGGGCCGAACACTGAAGCTTTCTTT. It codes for CASSVGEGPNTEAFF.